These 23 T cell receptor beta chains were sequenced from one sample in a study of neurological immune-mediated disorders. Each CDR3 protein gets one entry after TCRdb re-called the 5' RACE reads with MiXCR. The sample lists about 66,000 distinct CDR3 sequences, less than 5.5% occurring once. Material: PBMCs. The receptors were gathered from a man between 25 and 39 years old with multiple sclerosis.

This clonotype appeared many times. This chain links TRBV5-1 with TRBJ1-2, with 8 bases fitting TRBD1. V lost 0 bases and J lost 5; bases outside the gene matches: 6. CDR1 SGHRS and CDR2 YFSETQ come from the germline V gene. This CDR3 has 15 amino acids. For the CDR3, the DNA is TGCGCCAGCAGCTTGGTGACAGGGGCTGAGTATGGCTACACCTTC. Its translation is CASSLVTGAEYGYTF.

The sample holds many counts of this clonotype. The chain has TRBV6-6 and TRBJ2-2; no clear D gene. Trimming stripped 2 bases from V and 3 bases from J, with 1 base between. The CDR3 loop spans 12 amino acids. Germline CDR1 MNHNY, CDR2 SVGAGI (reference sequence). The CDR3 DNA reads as TGTGCCAGCAGTTACGACACCGGGGAGCTGTTTTTT. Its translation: CASSYDTGELFF.

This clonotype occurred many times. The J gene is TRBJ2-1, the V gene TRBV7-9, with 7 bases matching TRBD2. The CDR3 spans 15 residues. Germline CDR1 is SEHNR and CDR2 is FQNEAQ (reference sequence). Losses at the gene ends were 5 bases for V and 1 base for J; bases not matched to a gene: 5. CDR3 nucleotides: TGTGCCAGCAGCCCTACTAGCGAGTCCTACAATGAGCAGTTCTTC. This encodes CASSPTSESYNEQFF.

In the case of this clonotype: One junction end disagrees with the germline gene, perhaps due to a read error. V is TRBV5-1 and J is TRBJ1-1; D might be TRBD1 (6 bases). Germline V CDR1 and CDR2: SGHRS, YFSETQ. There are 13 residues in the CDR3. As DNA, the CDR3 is TGCGCCAGCAGCTCTCAGGGGAACACTGAATCTTTCTTT. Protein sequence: CASSSQGNTESFF.

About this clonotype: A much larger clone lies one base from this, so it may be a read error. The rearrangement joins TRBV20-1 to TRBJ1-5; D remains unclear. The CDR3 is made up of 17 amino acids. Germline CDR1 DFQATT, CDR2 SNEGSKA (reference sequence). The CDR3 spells CSARDGFAPVSNQPQNF. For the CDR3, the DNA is TGCAGTGCTAGAGACGGGTTCGCGCCCGTTAGCAATCAGCCCCAGAATTTT.

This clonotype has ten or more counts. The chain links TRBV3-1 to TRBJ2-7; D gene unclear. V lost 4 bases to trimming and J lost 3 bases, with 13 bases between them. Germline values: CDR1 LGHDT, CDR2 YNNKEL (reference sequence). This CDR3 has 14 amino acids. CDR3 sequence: CASSPFTHDYEQYF. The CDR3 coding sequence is TGTGCCAGCAGCCCCTTCACACATGACTACGAGCAGTACTTC.

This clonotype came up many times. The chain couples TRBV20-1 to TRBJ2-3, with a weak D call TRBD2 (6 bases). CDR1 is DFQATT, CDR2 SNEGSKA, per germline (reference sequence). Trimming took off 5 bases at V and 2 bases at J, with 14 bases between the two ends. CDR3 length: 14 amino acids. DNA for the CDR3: TGCAGTGCTTGGGACTTCTCTTCCACAGATACGCAGTATTTT. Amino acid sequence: CSAWDFSSTDTQYF.

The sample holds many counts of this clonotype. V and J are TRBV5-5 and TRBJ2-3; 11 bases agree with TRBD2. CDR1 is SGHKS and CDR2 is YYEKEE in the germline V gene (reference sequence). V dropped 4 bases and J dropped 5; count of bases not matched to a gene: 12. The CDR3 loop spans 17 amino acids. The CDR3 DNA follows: TGTGCCAGCAGCCGGATGGGTAGCGGGGGGGCGATAGATACGCAGTATTTT. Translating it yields CASSRMGSGGAIDTQYF.

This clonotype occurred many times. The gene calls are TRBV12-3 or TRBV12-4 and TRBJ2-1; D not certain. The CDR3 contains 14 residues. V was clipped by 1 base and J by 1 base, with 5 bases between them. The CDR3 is CASSLVRSYNEQFF. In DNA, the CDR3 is TGTGCCAGCAGTTTAGTTAGATCCTACAATGAGCAGTTCTTC.

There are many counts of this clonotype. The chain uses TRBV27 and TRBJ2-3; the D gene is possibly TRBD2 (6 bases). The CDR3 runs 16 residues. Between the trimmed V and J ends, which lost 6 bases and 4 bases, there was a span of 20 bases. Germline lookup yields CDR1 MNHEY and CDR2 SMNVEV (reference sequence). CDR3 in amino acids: CASSQPGDNRADTQYF. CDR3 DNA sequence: TGTGCCAGCAGCCAACCGGGAGACAATAGGGCAGATACGCAGTATTTT.

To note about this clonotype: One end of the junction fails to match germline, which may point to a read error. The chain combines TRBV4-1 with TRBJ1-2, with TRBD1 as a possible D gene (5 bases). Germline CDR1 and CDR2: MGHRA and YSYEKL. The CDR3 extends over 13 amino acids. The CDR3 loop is CASSQVVRVGMTF. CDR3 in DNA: TGCGCCAGCAGCCAAGTGGTCAGGGTAGGGATGACGTTC.

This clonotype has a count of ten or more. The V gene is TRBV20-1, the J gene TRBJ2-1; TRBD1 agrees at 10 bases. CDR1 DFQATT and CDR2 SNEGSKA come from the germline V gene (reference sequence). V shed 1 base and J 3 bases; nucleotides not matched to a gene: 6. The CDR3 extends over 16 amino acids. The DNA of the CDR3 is TGCAGTGCTAGAGGGTTGGGACAGGGGTTCTACAATGAGCAGTTCTTC. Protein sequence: CSARGLGQGFYNEQFF.

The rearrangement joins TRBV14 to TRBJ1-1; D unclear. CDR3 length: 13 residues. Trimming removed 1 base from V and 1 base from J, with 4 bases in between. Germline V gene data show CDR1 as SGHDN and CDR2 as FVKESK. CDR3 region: CASSQGWNTEAFF. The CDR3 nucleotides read TGTGCCAGCAGCCAAGGATGGAACACTGAAGCTTTCTTT.

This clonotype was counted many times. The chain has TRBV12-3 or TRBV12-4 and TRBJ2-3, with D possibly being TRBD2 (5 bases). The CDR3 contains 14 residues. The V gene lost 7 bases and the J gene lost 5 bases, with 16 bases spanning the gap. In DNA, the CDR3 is TGTGCCAGCACAATGCGGGCAGGAGGAGATACGCAGTATTTT. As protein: CASTMRAGGDTQYF.

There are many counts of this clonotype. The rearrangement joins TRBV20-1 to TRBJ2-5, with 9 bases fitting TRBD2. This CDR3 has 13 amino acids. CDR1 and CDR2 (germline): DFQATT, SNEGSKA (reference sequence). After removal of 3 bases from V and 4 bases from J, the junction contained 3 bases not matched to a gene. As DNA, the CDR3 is TGCAGTGCTAGGCAGCGGGGGGTAGAGACCCAGTACTTC. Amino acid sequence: CSARQRGVETQYF.

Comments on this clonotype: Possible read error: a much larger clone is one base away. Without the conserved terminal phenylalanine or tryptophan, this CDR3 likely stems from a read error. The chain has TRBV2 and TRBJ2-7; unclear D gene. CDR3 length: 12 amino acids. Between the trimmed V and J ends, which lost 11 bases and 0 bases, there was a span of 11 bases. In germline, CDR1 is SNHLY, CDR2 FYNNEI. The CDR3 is CALGRGSYEQYY. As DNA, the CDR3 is TGTGCCCTCGGGCGTGGCTCCTACGAGCAGTACTAC.

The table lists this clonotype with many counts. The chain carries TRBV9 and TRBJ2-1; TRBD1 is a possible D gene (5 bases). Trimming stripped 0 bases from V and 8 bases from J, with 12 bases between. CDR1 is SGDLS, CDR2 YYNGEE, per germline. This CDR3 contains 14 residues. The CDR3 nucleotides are TGTGCCAGCAGCGTAGATCAGGGTCGGGATGAGCAGTTCTTC. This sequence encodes CASSVDQGRDEQFF.

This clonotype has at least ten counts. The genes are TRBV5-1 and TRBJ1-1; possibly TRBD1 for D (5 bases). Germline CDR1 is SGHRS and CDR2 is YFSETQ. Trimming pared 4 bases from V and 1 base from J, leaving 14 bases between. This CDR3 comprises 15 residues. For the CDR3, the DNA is TGCGCCAGCAGCCCATCGGGACCGCAGAACACTGAAGCTTTCTTT. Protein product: CASSPSGPQNTEAFF.

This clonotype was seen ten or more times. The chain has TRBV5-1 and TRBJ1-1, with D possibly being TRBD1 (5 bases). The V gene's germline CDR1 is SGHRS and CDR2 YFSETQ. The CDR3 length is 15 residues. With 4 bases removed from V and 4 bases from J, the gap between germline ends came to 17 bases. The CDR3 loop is CASSIGGVRSTEAFF. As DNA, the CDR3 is TGCGCCAGCAGCATTGGGGGGGTCAGATCCACTGAAGCTTTCTTT.

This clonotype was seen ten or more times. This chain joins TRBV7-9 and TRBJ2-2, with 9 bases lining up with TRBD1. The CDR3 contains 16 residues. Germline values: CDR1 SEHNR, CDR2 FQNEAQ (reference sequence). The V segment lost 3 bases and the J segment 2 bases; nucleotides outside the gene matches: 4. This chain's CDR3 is CASSLYRGPNTGELFF. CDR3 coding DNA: TGTGCCAGCAGCTTGTACAGGGGGCCAAACACCGGGGAGCTGTTTTTT.

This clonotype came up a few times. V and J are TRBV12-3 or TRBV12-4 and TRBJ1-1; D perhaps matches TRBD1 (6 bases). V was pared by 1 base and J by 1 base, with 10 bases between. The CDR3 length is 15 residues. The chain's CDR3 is CASSLGAQGNTEAFF. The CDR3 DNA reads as TGTGCCAGCAGTTTAGGGGCACAGGGGAACACTGAAGCTTTCTTT.

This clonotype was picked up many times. The CDR3 region has the DNA TGTGCCAGCAGCCCCCGGGACAGCTGGACCGGGGAGCTGTTTTTT. Amino acids: CASSPRDSWTGELFF. J is TRBJ2-2 and V is TRBV7-9; 7 bases line up with TRBD1. The germline V gene encodes CDR1 SEHNR and CDR2 FQNEAQ (reference sequence). This CDR3 has 15 residues. Trimming at V came to 5 bases and at J to 5 bases, leaving 8 bases not matched to a gene.

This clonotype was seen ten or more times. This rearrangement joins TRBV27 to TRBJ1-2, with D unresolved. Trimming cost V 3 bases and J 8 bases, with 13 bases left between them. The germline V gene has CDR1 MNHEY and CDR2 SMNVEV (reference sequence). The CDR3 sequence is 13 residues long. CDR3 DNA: TGTGCCAGCAGTTTTACCGGATTGAGGGGCTACACCTTC. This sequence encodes CASSFTGLRGYTF.